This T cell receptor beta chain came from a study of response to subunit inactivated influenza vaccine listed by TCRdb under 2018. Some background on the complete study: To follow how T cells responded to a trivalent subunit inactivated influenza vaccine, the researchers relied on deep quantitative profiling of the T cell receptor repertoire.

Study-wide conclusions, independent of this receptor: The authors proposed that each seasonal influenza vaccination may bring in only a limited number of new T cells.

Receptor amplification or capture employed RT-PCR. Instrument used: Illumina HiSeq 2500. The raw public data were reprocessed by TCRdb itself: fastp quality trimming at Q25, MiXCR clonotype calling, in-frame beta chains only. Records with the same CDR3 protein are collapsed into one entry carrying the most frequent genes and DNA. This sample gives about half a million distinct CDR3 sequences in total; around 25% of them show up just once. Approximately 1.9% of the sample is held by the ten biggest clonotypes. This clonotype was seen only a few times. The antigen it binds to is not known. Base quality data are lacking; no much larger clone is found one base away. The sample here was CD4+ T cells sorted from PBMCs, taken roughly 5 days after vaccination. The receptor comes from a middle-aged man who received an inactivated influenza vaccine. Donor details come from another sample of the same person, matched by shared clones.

The CDR3 sequence is CASSISGGEAGELFF. The bases read TGCGCCAGCAGCATCTCAGGGGGCGAAGCCGGGGAGCTGTTTTTT. The V and J segments used are TRBV5-1 and TRBJ2-2, and TRBD1 aligns with 8 junction nucleotides. Taken from cysteine to phenylalanine, the CDR3 has 15 residues. CDR3 DNA only is kept here, 45 bases in frame from base 1. Sequences SGHRS (CDR1) and YFSETQ (CDR2) are obtained from the germline V gene. V has 4 bases trimmed and J has 6 bases trimmed; junction bases matching no gene number 8.